These 8 T cell receptor beta chains were sequenced from one sample in a study of blood T cell repertoires in COVID-19. The table came from immunoSEQ multiplex PCR; TCRdb's copy has only in-frame clones and leaves some out. There are approximately 250,000 clones in the sample; around nine tenths occur only once, and about 8.8% lies in the top ten. Material for sequencing was peripheral blood. The receptors here all came from a man aged 40-49 years with active or convalescent COVID-19.

In its sample, this clone was seen once. The chain recombines TRBV5-4 with TRBJ2-7, with 9 bases fitting TRBD2. The CDR3 contains 15 residues. V was pared by 4 bases and J by 3 bases, with 8 bases of the junction left unmatched. CDR1 is SGHNT and CDR2 is YYREEE in the germline V gene (reference sequence). This CDR3 reads CASSAPGLADYEQYF. DNA of the CDR3: TGTGCCAGCAGCGCCCCGGGACTAGCTGACTACGAGCAGTACTTC.

The genes are TRBV24-1 and TRBJ2-3, with a weak D call TRBD1 (5 bases). In germline, CDR1 is KGHDR, CDR2 SFDVKD. This CDR3 is 14 amino acids long. Trimming left V 4 bases short and J 3 bases short, with 10 bases between. CDR3 residues: CATSDPAGTDTQYF. As DNA, the CDR3 is TGTGCCACCAGTGACCCCGCAGGGACAGATACGCAGTATTTT.

Only one count was recorded for this clone. The rearrangement links TRBV2 to TRBJ2-7, with 10 nucleotides matching TRBD1. The CDR3 extends over 16 amino acids. Per germline, CDR1 SNHLY and CDR2 FYNNEI. J lost 3 bases, V lost 3 bases, and 8 bases had no gene match. This CDR3 reads CASSDTGTGDVYEQYF. CDR3 sequence (DNA): TGTGCCAGCAGTGATACCGGGACAGGGGACGTCTACGAGCAGTACTTC.

A word on this clone: This CDR3 is also generated by other DNA sequences in the sample. The chain uses TRBV3-1 (or the pseudogene TRBV3-2) and TRBJ2-7; 10 bases are shared with TRBD1. This CDR3 region has 15 residues. Losses at the gene ends were 1 base for V and 6 bases for J; bases not matched to a gene: 6. Germline V gene sequence: CDR1 LGHDT, CDR2 YNNKEL (reference sequence). CDR3 bases: TGTGCCAGCAGCCAAGTCCGGGACAGGGGAAGCGAGCAGTACTTC. Protein sequence: CASSQVRDRGSEQYF.

J is TRBJ2-7 and V is TRBV3-1 (or the pseudogene TRBV3-2), with 7 bases identical to TRBD1. Germline V CDR1 and CDR2: LGHDT, YNNKEL (reference sequence). V was pared by 1 base and J by 12 bases, with 3 bases of the junction left unmatched. The CDR3 contains 11 residues. In DNA, the CDR3 is TGTGCCAGCAGCCAAGGACAGGGTCTGTACTTC. Encoded protein: CASSQGQGLYF.

The gene calls are TRBV23-1 and TRBJ1-2; 7 nucleotides agree with TRBD1. TRBV23-1 is filed as an ORF, its function uncertain. The V segment lost 0 bases and the J segment 7 bases; nucleotides outside the gene matches: 2. The CDR3 extends over 13 amino acids. The CDR3 DNA reads TGCGCCAGCAGTCAATCAGGGGGCTGTGGCTACACCTTC. Protein sequence: CASSQSGGCGYTF.

The V and J genes are TRBV24-1 and TRBJ2-2; TRBD2 matches 11 bases. The germline V gene encodes CDR1 KGHDR and CDR2 SFDVKD. This CDR3 region has 15 residues. V trimming: 6 bases; J trimming: 5 bases; junction bases outside the gene matches: 4. This CDR3 reads CATSIAGGPTGELFF. The CDR3 nucleotides are TGTGCCACCAGTATAGCGGGAGGGCCAACCGGGGAGCTGTTTTTT.

This clone was seen more than once but under ten times. V is TRBV19 and J is TRBJ1-4; unclear D gene. The germline V gene encodes CDR1 LNHDA and CDR2 SQIVND (reference sequence). The CDR3 has 14 amino acids. V lost 1 base and J lost 5, with 8 bases in between. The CDR3 DNA reads as TGTGCCAGTAGTATAGTTGCAGTAAATGAAAAACTGTTTTTT. It translates to CASSIVAVNEKLFF.